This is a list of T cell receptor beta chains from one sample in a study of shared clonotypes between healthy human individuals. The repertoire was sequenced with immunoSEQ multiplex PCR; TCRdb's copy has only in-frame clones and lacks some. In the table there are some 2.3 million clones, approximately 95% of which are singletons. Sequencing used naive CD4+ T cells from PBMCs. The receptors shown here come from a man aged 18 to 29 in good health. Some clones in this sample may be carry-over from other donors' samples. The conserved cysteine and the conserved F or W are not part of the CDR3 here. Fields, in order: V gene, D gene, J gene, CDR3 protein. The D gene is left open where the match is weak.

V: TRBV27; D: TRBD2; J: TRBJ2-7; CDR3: ASSLSLAGSGSEQY
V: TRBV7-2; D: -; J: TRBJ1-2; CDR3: ASSLARQGRGYT
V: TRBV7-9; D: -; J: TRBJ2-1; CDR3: ASSLLTSNEQF
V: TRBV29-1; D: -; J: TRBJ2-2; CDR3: SVGYRGPGVTGGPYGELF
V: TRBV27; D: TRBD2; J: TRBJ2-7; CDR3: ASSLSSGSYEQY
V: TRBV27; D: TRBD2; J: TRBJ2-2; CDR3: ASSPFGLGNTGELF
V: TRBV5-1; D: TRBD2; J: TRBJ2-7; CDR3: ASNLAGVNEQY
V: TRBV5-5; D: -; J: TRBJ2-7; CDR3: ASSLESGKTYEQY
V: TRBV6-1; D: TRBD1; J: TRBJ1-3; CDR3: ASSVDRAEGNTIY
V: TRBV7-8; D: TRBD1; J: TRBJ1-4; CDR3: ASSLGWDRSIEKLF
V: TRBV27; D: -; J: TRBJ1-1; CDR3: ASSLFPENTEAF
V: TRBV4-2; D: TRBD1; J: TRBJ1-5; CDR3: ASSPQGDQPQH
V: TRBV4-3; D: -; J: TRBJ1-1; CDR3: ASSRTGSYTEAF
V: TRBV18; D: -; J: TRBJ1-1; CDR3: ASSPFNGAPTSNTEAF
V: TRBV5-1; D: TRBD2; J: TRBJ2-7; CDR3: ASSISGIDEQY
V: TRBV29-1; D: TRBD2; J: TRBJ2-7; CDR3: SVGGLAGRSYEQY
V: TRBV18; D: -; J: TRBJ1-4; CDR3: ASSPRSDNEKLF
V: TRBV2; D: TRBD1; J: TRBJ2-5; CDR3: ACGRDRVEETQY
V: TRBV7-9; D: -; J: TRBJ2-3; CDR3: ASSPRAGWPDTQY
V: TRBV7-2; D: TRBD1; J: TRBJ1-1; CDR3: ASSEGPDRGYTEAF
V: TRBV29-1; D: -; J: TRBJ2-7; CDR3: SVLRPSSYEQY
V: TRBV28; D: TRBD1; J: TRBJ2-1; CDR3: ASSLPGQGFNEQF
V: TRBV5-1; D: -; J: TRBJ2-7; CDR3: ASARDFYEQY
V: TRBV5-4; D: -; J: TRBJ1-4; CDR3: ASSQNTATNEKLF
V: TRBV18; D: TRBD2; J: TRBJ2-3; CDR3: ASSPAGDSDTQY
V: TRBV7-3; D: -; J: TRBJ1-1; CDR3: ASSPGRRVKTEAF
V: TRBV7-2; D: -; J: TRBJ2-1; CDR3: ASSTRKSSYNEQF
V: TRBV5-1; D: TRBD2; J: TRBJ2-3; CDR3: ASSLTSGSSTDTQY
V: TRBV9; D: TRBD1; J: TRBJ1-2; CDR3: ASSVGQGYGYT
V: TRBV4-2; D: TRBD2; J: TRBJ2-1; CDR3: ASSQDFWTSDHNEQF
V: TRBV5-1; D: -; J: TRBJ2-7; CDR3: ASSLLGVSYEQY
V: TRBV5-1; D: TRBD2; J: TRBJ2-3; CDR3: ASSFLLAGGTDTQY
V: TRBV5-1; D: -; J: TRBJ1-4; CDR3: ASSFSGANEKLF
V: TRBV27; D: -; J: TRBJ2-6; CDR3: ASRPLLGTGFGSGANVLT
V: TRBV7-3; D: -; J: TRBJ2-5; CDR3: ASSLGLQETQY
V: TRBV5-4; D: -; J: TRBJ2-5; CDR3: ASSLPLLDSGETQY
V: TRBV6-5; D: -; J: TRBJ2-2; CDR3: ASSYSIRTGELF
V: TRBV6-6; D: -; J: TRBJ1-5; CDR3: ATKGGSNQPQH
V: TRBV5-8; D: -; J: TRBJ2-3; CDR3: ASSLAGTSAGTDTQY
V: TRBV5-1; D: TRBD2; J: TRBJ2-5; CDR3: ASSLGLAGEETQY
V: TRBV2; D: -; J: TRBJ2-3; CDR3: ASSEGTGTIDTQY
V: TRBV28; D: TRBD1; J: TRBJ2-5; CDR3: ASSAQQGTETQY
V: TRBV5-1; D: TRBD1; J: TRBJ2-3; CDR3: ASSPRGRTDTQY
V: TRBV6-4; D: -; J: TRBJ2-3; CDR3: ASSDWRLSTDTQY
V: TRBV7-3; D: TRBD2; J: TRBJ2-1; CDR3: ASSTDSGASYNEQF
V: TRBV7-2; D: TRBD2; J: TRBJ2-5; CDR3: ASSQGLAGGQETQY
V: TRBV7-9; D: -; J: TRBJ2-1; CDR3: ASSSGQYNEQF
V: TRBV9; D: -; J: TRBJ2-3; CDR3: ASSARFGGGLADTQY
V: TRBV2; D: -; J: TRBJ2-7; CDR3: ASKHRNTYEQY
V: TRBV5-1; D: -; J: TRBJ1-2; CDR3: ASSLVPGPNYGYT
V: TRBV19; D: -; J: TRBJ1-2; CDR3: ASSIWQGHGYT
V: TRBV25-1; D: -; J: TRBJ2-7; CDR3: ASQPPGSRYEQY
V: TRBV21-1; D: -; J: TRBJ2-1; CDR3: ASSKAGVGQF
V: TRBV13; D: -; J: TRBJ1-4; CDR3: ASSLGRVDEKLF